Listed below are T cell receptor beta chains from one sample, sequenced in a study of T cell repertoires in cytomegalovirus infection. TCRdb reprocessed the reads with MiXCR, giving one entry per CDR3 protein. There are around 450,000 distinct CDR3 sequences in the sample; 31% occur only once, and around 13% lies in the top ten. The source material was PBMCs. The receptors originated from a human donor in good health (CMV status not recorded). Some clones in this sample may be carry-over from other donors' samples. CDR3s include the opening cysteine and the closing phenylalanine or tryptophan. A D gene is named only where the DNA matches it firmly. Only some rows state a clone size, as once, few, many or a class for expanded clones.

>TRBV7-2|TRBJ1-1|many|.
TGTGCCAGCAGCTTCGGCGGACGGCGGGGGACTGAAGCTTTCTTT
CASSFGGRRGTEAFF
>TRBV6-2/TRBV6-3|TRBJ2-5|.|.
TGTGCCAGCAGTTCCCTGGACAGTTTCCAAGAGACCCAGTACTTC
CASSSLDSFQETQYF
>TRBV7-2|TRBJ1-2|many|.
TGTGCCAGCAGCTTGACAGGACTGCCAGGAGGCTACACCTTC
CASSLTGLPGGYTF
>TRBV25-1|TRBJ1-6|.|.
TGTGCCAGCAACCTCGGACAGCCAAATTCACCCCTCCACTTT
CASNLGQPNSPLHF
>TRBV15|TRBJ2-7|.|.
TGTGCCACCAGCAGAGATAACGGGGTACAGTCAGAGCAGTACTTC
CATSRDNGVQSEQYF
>TRBV7-8|TRBJ2-3|few|TRBD2
TGTGCCAGCAGCCCACCGACTAGCGGGGGGAGCACAGATACGCAGTATTTT
CASSPPTSGGSTDTQYF
>TRBV2|TRBJ1-2|.|.
TGTGCCAGCAGGGGGGTAGGCTACACCTTC
CASRGVGYTF
>TRBV28|TRBJ1-1|many|.
TGTGCCAGCAGTTTAAAGTTCGGCACTGAAGCTTTCTTT
CASSLKFGTEAFF
>TRBV7-2|TRBJ1-4|many|.
TGTGCCAGCAGCTTATTGCACTCTAATGAAAAACTGTTTTTT
CASSLLHSNEKLFF
>TRBV7-8|TRBJ2-3|many|.
TGTGCCAGCAGCAAGGATATTGGACTTGCCACAGATACGCAGTATTTT
CASSKDIGLATDTQYF
>TRBV7-9|TRBJ1-1|few|.
TGTGCCAGCAGCTCCGATGAGAACACTGAAGCTTTCTTT
CASSSDENTEAFF
>TRBV7-2|TRBJ2-7|.|TRBD1
TGTGCCAGCAGCCGGACAGGGATTCTCTCCTACGAGCAGTACTTC
CASSRTGILSYEQYF
>TRBV12-3/TRBV12-4|TRBJ2-5|.|.
TGTGCCAGCACCGATAAAGTGGAGACCCAGTACTTC
CASTDKVETQYF
>TRBV7-2|TRBJ2-7|many|.
TGTGCCAGCAGCGGGACCTACGAGCAGTACTTC
CASSGTYEQYF
>TRBV7-2|TRBJ1-2|many|.
TGTGCCAGCAGCTTGAGGACCCCTGGGTATGGCTACACCTTC
CASSLRTPGYGYTF
>TRBV7-6|TRBJ1-5|many|.
TGTGCCAGCAGCTTAGGAAACCCGGTTTATAGCAATCAGCCCCAGCATTTT
CASSLGNPVYSNQPQHF
>TRBV6-6|TRBJ2-7|few|.
TGTGCCAGCACCCAGACTCGTGGAGGCGCTGACGAGCAGTACTTC
CASTQTRGGADEQYF
>TRBV19|TRBJ1-5|.|.
TGTGCCAGTAGTATCGGGCAGGGAAAGGGTCAGCCCCAGCATTTT
CASSIGQGKGQPQHF
>TRBV3-1|TRBJ1-4|.|.
TGTGCCAGCAGCCATAGAAAGGGGGGACGGCCTTGGGAAAAACTGTTTTTT
CASSHRKGGRPWEKLFF
>TRBV11-2|TRBJ2-3|few|TRBD2
TGTGCCAGCAGCTTCGTAACGGTTTCTAGCGGGGGGGCTATAGATACGCAGTATTTT
CASSFVTVSSGGAIDTQYF
>TRBV7-2|TRBJ2-1|many|TRBD2
TGTGCCAGCAGCTTAGGTAGCGGGGGGTGGAGCTCCTACAATGAGCAGTTCTTC
CASSLGSGGWSSYNEQFF
>TRBV14|TRBJ1-1|.|TRBD1
TGTGCCAGCAGCCAGGTTGGACAGGGAACTGAAGCTTTCTTT
CASSQVGQGTEAFF
>TRBV20-1|TRBJ2-7|.|.
TGCAGTGCACGGGAGTACTACGAGCAGTACTTC
CSAREYYEQYF
>TRBV6-1|TRBJ2-4|few|.
TGTGCCAGCAGCCCCTCACCCCGGTTGAACATTCAGTACTTC
CASSPSPRLNIQYF
>TRBV24-1|TRBJ2-1|.|.
TGTGCCACCAGTGATTTGGGGTGGGGGTATGAGCAGTTCTTC
CATSDLGWGYEQFF
>TRBV18|TRBJ2-2|.|TRBD2
TGTGCCAGCTCACCACCGAAACTAGCGGGGGCCGCGAACACCGGGGAGCTGTTTTTT
CASSPPKLAGAANTGELFF
>TRBV7-1|TRBJ2-1|.|.
TGTGCCAGCAGCCCGGGGCTAGCGAAAAACAATGAGCAGTTATTC
CASSPGLAKNNEQLF
>TRBV7-2|TRBJ2-3|.|.
TGTGCCAGCAGCTCGTGGGCCAGATCCACAGATACGCAGTATTTT
CASSSWARSTDTQYF
>TRBV11-2|TRBJ1-6|few|.
TGTGCCAGCAGCTTAGACGAAAATAATTCACCCCTCCACTTT
CASSLDENNSPLHF
>TRBV6-1|TRBJ1-6|.|.
TGTGCCAGCAATTTGGGGGATTCACCCCTCCACTTT
CASNLGDSPLHF
>TRBV6-1|TRBJ2-4|few|.
TGTGCCAGCAGTTCGTTACAGGCCCTAGCCAAAAACATTCAGTACTTC
CASSSLQALAKNIQYF
>TRBV27|TRBJ2-3|few|.
TGTGCCAGCAGGGCAGGCAGGCCAGATACGCAGTATTTT
CASRAGRPDTQYF
>TRBV6-2/TRBV6-3|TRBJ1-2|many|.
TGTGCCAGCAGTACTCGCCCCGGCCCGGGGAACTATGGCTACACCTTC
CASSTRPGPGNYGYTF
>TRBV7-6|TRBJ2-3|many|TRBD2
TGTGCCAGCAGCTCAAGACTAGCGGGGGCCTACACAGATACGCAGTATTTT
CASSSRLAGAYTDTQYF
>TRBV14|TRBJ1-2|.|.
TGTGCCAGCAGCTTTCAGGGGAACTATGGCTACACCTTC
CASSFQGNYGYTF
>TRBV6-5|TRBJ2-7|.|TRBD1
TGTGCCAGCAGTTACTCGACTCCCGGGACAGGGTTGTACGAGCAGTACTTC
CASSYSTPGTGLYEQYF
>TRBV5-1|TRBJ2-3|few|TRBD1
TGCGCCAGCAGCTTGGCTGGGGACAGGGGCACAGATACGCAGTATTTT
CASSLAGDRGTDTQYF
>TRBV7-2|TRBJ1-1|.|.
TGTGCCAGCAGCTTATCGGTGGGTAACACTGAAGCTTTCTTT
CASSLSVGNTEAFF
>TRBV12-3/TRBV12-4|TRBJ2-3|few|TRBD2
TGTGCCAGCAGCCCCGCGGCGGGAGTGACAGATACGCAGTATTTT
CASSPAAGVTDTQYF
>TRBV12-3/TRBV12-4|TRBJ1-2|many|.
TGTGCCAGCAGCAGGAATACCTATGGCTACACCTTC
CASSRNTYGYTF
>TRBV7-9|TRBJ2-2|many|.
TGTGCCAGCAGCCCCGGGACCCCGAACACCGGGGAGCTGTTTTTT
CASSPGTPNTGELFF
>TRBV27|TRBJ2-1|.|.
TGTGCCAGCAGTTCACTAGACCTCGGCTCCTACAATGAGCAGTTCTTC
CASSSLDLGSYNEQFF
>TRBV14|TRBJ1-6|.|.
TGTGCCAGCAGCCAAAGGGGATCTACCGGCTCCTATAATTCACCCCTCCACTTT
CASSQRGSTGSYNSPLHF
>TRBV7-6|TRBJ2-2|many|TRBD1
TGTGCCAGCAGCTCCTGGACAGGGGACGCGTCCACCGGGGAGCTGTTTTTT
CASSSWTGDASTGELFF